These 11 T cell receptor beta chains share one sample of origin, sequenced in a study of T cells after yellow fever vaccination. TCRdb called the 5' RACE reads again in MiXCR, with one record for every CDR3 protein. Among around 300,000 distinct CDR3 sequences listed, 3.5% to 4.5% were seen once. The material sequenced was PBMCs, taken 15 days after the yellow fever booster vaccination. The receptors derive from a young man who received the YFV17D yellow fever vaccine.

This clonotype was seen repeatedly, ten times or more. The CDR3 DNA reads as TGTGCCAGCAGCGCACAGGGAGGGAGTAGCAATGAGCAGTTCTTC. Protein sequence: CASSAQGGSSNEQFF. V and J are TRBV7-3 and TRBJ2-1; D possibly corresponds to TRBD2 (7 bases). Trimming left V 5 bases short and J 6 bases short, with 17 bases between. The germline V gene encodes CDR1 SGHTA and CDR2 FQGTGA. This CDR3 has 15 amino acids. Supplemented by reference TRBV7-3 and TRBJ2-1, the full variable domain reads GAGVSQTPSNKVTEKGKYVELRCDPISGHTALYWYRQSLGQGPEFLIYFQGTGAADDSGLPNDRFFAVRPEGSVSTLKIQRTERGDSAVYLCASSAQGGSSNEQFFGPGTRLTVL.

This sequence joins TRBV5-1 and TRBJ1-4; TRBD1 aligns across 7 bases. This CDR3 has 16 residues. The germline V gene has CDR1 SGHRS and CDR2 YFSETQ. The V segment lost 4 bases and the J segment 0 bases; nucleotides outside the gene matches: 6. The DNA of the CDR3 is TGCGCCAGCAGCCTGGGACAGTTTGCAACTAATGAAAAACTGTTTTTT. Its protein is CASSLGQFATNEKLFF.

This clonotype was detected only a few times. The rearrangement uses TRBV20-1 and TRBJ1-4; no clear D gene. Germline CDR1 DFQATT, CDR2 SNEGSKA (reference sequence). The CDR3 contains 16 residues. V lost 6 bases to trimming and J lost 2 bases, with 19 bases between them. The CDR3 loop is CSASPFGHLTNEKLFF. The CDR3 DNA sequence: TGCAGTGCCTCCCCCTTCGGGCATTTGACTAATGAAAAACTGTTTTTT.

This chain uses TRBV4-2 with TRBJ1-1; 7 bases align to TRBD1. Per germline, CDR1 LGHNA and CDR2 YNFKEQ. Trimming at V came to 3 bases and at J to 6 bases, leaving 13 bases not matched to a gene. The CDR3 has 16 amino acids. CDR3 amino acids: CASSHPMEQGSPEAFF. The CDR3 nucleotides read TGTGCCAGCAGCCATCCGATGGAACAGGGGAGCCCTGAAGCTTTCTTT.

The chain employs TRBV7-2 and TRBJ1-6; D is undetermined. The V end was cut by 6 bases, the J end by 6 bases, with 12 bases between. The CDR3 has 14 residues. Germline assignment: CDR1 SGHTA and CDR2 FQGNSA. CDR3 region: CASSRGPGNSPLHF. The CDR3 DNA follows: TGTGCCAGCAGTAGAGGTCCGGGTAATTCACCCCTCCACTTT.

This clonotype was observed a handful of times. This sequence joins TRBV3-1 and TRBJ1-5; D gene uncertain. Per germline, CDR1 LGHDT and CDR2 YNNKEL (reference sequence). The CDR3 extends over 12 amino acids. The V and J ends lost 0 bases and 7 bases respectively, with 4 bases between them. CDR3 amino acids: CASSQESQPQHF. CDR3 bases: TGTGCCAGCAGCCAAGAATCCCAGCCCCAGCATTTT.

This sequence joins TRBV7-6 and TRBJ2-2; maybe TRBD2 (5 bases). Germline-derived CDR1 and CDR2 are SGHVS and FNYEAQ. V was shortened by 5 bases and J by 0 bases, with 10 bases between the two germline ends. There are 15 residues in the CDR3. As DNA, the CDR3 is TGTGCCAGCAGCGAGCGGTTATCGAACACCGGGGAGCTGTTTTTT. Its protein product is CASSERLSNTGELFF.

In its sample, this clonotype was seen a few times. The chain links TRBV11-2 to TRBJ1-2, with D perhaps TRBD1 (5 bases). The germline CDR1 and CDR2 sequences are SGHAT and FQNNGV. Trimming removed 0 bases at V and 12 bases at J, with 14 bases between. The CDR3 contains 13 residues. The CDR3 loop is CASSLEGLGRNTF. CDR3 bases: TGTGCCAGCAGCTTAGAGGGACTTGGAAGAAACACCTTC.

The J gene is TRBJ2-7, the V gene TRBV6-6, with TRBD1 matching over 11 bases. The CDR3 loop spans 14 amino acids. Germline V gene data show CDR1 as MNHNY and CDR2 as SVGAGI (reference sequence). The ends lost 2 bases at V and 7 bases at J; junction bases unmatched: 4. CDR3 nucleotides: TGTGCCAGCAGTTACGGACAGGGGGCTCGGGAGCAGTACGTC. It codes for CASSYGQGAREQYV.

This clonotype was counted a few times. The V and J genes are TRBV7-6 and TRBJ1-1; D is perhaps TRBD1 (5 bases). V shed 4 bases and J shed 1 base, with 13 bases lying between them. The length of the CDR3 is 15 residues. CDR1 is SGHVS, CDR2 FNYEAQ, per germline. The CDR3 sequence: CASSSRTGGNTEAFF. The CDR3 DNA is TGTGCCAGCAGCTCTCGAACTGGGGGGAACACTGAAGCTTTCTTT.

This clonotype was seen ten or more times. The rearrangement joins TRBV12-3 or TRBV12-4 to TRBJ2-2, with D hard to call. The CDR3 runs 13 residues. V lost 7 bases and J lost 2, with 8 bases in between. The CDR3 loop is CASITYNTGELFF. For the CDR3, the DNA is TGTGCCAGCATTACCTATAACACCGGGGAGCTGTTTTTT.